This TCR beta chain was profiled in a study of cytomegalovirus exposure and HLA in healthy donors (TCRdb year 2017). The study in broad terms: An earlier analysis of several hundred of the donors reported approximately 270 Gb of sequence data and 120 million or so unique TCR beta sequences from 150 million to 200 million T cells. Because of strong linkage in the cohort, roughly five DR-DQ haplotypes were treated as single units for association and clustering. In an earlier analysis of 587 of the donors, high-throughput TCR beta sequencing was used to judge whether each TCR beta V gene segment behaved as functional or pseudogenic. The study aimed to test whether cataloging public T cell receptors could reveal signatures of past pathogen exposure. A separate validation cohort of roughly 130 different subjects was used in addition to the 666-subject first cohort. A later analysis re-examined previously published TCR beta repertoires from over 500 donors and added high-resolution HLA genotyping to investigate patterns of TCR occurrence. The study used immunosequencing to profile the T cell repertoires of several hundred subjects and linked those repertoires to cytomegalovirus serostatus. Class I and class II HLA loci were covered by the typing at four-digit resolution. Among around 400 genotyped donors of the cohort, an average of approximately 220,000 unique TCR beta nucleotide sequences was sequenced per donor, of which about 18% were non-productive. Donor age, sex, ethnicity and CMV serostatus were compiled alongside the repertoire data. A later genetic analysis used genome-wide SNP genotypes for about 65% of the roughly 670 donors, treating that subset as a discovery cohort. The genetic ancestry cluster associated with self-reported Caucasian donors included 65% to 90% of the roughly 360 genotyped donors. In the later analysis, no new phenotypic data were used to find candidate immune exposures; instead, reliance was placed on TCR beta sequences and their occurrence across donors. An early release that covered some 630 HLA-typed donors contained approximately 290 gigabases of sequencing data and 70 million to 100 million unique TCR sequences. Typing coverage differed by locus: A, B, C, DRB1 and DQB1 were typed in roughly 620-630 donors, DQA1 in 500 to 550, DPA1 in 600 to 610, and DPB1 in around 490. Every repertoire in the discovery cohort had been generated on one and the same sequencing platform. To predict cytomegalovirus infection status, the study brought together high-throughput TCR immunosequencing, statistical association of individual TCRs with disease status, and machine learning. Results and caveats for the whole study, not just this receptor: Only TCR beta chains were sequenced in this cohort, and the absence of alpha or paired-chain data limited detectable features. A later analysis associated 15,000 or so TCR beta sequences with specific HLA alleles at a false discovery rate of 0.05. A few of the identified cytomegalovirus-associated TCR beta chains were confirmed in vitro to be specific for cytomegalovirus antigens. A later analysis found that TCR association rates varied across HLA loci, with DRB1 alleles showing the most associated TCRs and HLA-C alleles the fewest. A total of about 150 TCR beta chains were listed by the study as associated with cytomegalovirus. It was suggested by the authors that the approach could potentially be generalized to other disease states and immunological phenotypes. Because HLA typing was unavailable for some donors at each locus, only the typed subset was used in association tests. A cluster of highly shared sequence variants was judged likely to represent a technical artifact of the sequencing pipeline. In an earlier analysis of approximately 590 of the donors, most TCR beta V segments appeared in productive rearrangements about 90% or about 30% of the time, broadly matching IMGT annotations. An association between a missense DCLRE1C variant and V-gene and J-gene trimming of TCR beta chains was found in a later genetic analysis and replicated in an independent cohort. In a later analysis, HLA-associated TCR beta chains showed more clonal expansion and lower generation probabilities than non-associated chains that were equally common. Across donors, most TCR sequences were observed very rarely, whereas some public TCRs were present in many individuals. A later analysis reported that several top co-occurrence clusters appeared linked to parvovirus B19, influenza, CMV and Epstein-Barr virus. A later genetic analysis reported fewer N-insertions in productive TCRs among donors in an Asian-associated ancestry cluster than the approximately 670-donor mean. The classifier was reported to diagnose cytomegalovirus status with high specificity and sensitivity in both the original and validation cohorts. Linkage disequilibrium might explain the correlated functional status among segregating V segments, but an unknown experimental factor could not be excluded. According to a later analysis, most CMV-associated TCR beta chains appeared to be HLA-restricted, and the HLA associations seemed to be driven largely by CMV exposure. Roughly uniform sequencing depth across donors was assumed in presence/absence analyses, although this assumption may not hold. Strong co-occurrence of HLA alleles, especially DR and DQ, made assigning TCR associations to individual alleles difficult. Because the 87-base-pair reads could not distinguish some IMGT-functional V segments, including TRBV6-2 and TRBV6-3, those segments were excluded. Immune exposure information for the cohort was limited to CMV serostatus. A further reported finding was that TCR beta sequences accurately predicted the HLA-A and HLA-B alleles for most subjects in the first cohort. Because counts were too low, about 15 rarely observed V segments, including chromosome 9 orphons, were left out of the earlier analysis of over 550 of the donors.

The cohort comprised 670 or so healthy bone marrow donors. At the time of sampling, all cohort members were nominally healthy, though unrecorded immune exposures were likely present. The donor tested CMV seropositive and was one of the 289 seropositive cohort members. Each donor provided a peripheral blood sample, and peripheral blood mononuclear cells were used for TCR beta sequencing. Genomic DNA extraction from the blood cell samples was performed with the Qiagen DNeasy Blood Extraction Kit. The method was the immunoSEQ multiplex PCR assay. A mixture of 60 forward primers for TCR Vbeta segments and 13 reverse primers for TCR Jbeta segments was used in the multiplex PCR. The CDR3 region of rearranged TCR beta genes was amplified from genomic DNA by a multiplex PCR assay. The Illumina HiSeq System was used to sequence the amplified TCR beta libraries as 87-base-pair reads. The study's processing was this. A later analysis tallied approximately 87 million unique TCR beta chains across the 700 or so repertoires, and some 10 million of those chains were shared by two or more donors. Raw reads were error-corrected and collapsed into unique sequences by a nearest-neighbor algorithm in which closely related sequences were merged to remove PCR and sequencing errors. Alignment of CDR3 sequences to IMGT reference sequences was used to assign V, D and J gene segments. For a sequence to be retained, at least a six-nucleotide match to both a V gene segment and a J gene segment was required. Rearrangements were classified as productive when the CDR3 lacked stop codons and remained in frame with V and J, and all other rearrangements were classified as non-productive. Following IMGT convention, CDR3 was defined as the stretch from the second conserved V-encoded cysteine to the conserved J-encoded phenylalanine. The earlier analysis of 550 to 650 of the donors excluded any sequence lacking an unambiguous match to a single V gene segment. An earlier analysis of roughly 590 of the donors called V segments functional above 56.7% productive rearrangements and segregating when the between-donor standard deviation exceeded 5%. A statistical classification framework was developed to diagnose cytomegalovirus status using the catalog of TCR beta chain sequences. A later analysis assigned V and J genes by comparing TCR nucleotide sequences with IMGT/GENE-DB human TR gene sequences. A later analysis assigned CDR3 sequences and most-parsimonious VDJ recombination scenarios with the TCRdist pipeline. In a later analysis, every TCR beta chain was defined by the combination of its CDR3 amino acid sequence and its V-gene family, and reads without a unique V-gene family were dropped. As a way to deal with suspected cross-contamination and a sequencing artifact, a later analysis dropped 500 to 700 nucleotide sequences that were highly shared and had low generation probability. In a later analysis, a clonal expansion index was calculated for each public chain from normalized within-repertoire ranks of inferred template counts. In a later analysis, generation probabilities were computed with a VDJ recombination model fitted to out-of-frame rearrangements, and the resulting probabilities were checked against IGoR. A later analysis scored TCR-TCR, TCR-HLA and TCR-CMV co-occurrence with hypergeometric tests, applying a repertoire-size bias correction to TCR pairs. In a later analysis, false discovery rates were estimated by permuting HLA or CMV assignments 20 times. A later analysis grouped co-occurring TCRs with DBSCAN, adding TCRdist sequence similarity when clustering within HLA-allele-positive subsets. Repertoires with fewer than 30,000 or more than 120,000 public chains, plus five repertoires with anomalous nucleotide sharing, were excluded from co-occurrence clustering. TCRdb re-hosts the immuneACCESS table, in-frame sequences only. Its copies lack some clones; in the studies checked, an unresolved V gene accounts for under half of them, and the cause for the rest is not known. V and J calls and clone size are copied from that table; D and trimming were computed from the DNA. Across this sample there are some 170,000 clones, with roughly four fifths seen only once. The ten biggest clones cover 4.9% of the sample.

Of note for this clone: Its antigen specificity is not known. Per-nucleotide qualities are absent, and no much larger clonotype sits a single base away.

The CDR3, from cysteine to phenylalanine, totals 8 residues. Just the 24-base CDR3 DNA is kept, in frame starting at base 1. The trim is 6 bases for V and 11 bases for J, with a gap of 7 bases between the germline ends. Sequences DFQATT (CDR1) and SNEGSKA (CDR2) are obtained from the germline V gene (reference sequence). The chain uses TRBV20-1 and TRBJ2-5, with the D gene uncertain. The sequenced sample was PBMCs. This sequence originates from a woman aged 18-30 years in good health and CMV-seropositive. The bases read TGCAGTGCCAACGGGCAGTACTTC. This sequence encodes CSANGQYF.